These T cell receptor beta chains were read from a single sample in a study of T cell responses to AZD1222 COVID-19 vaccine. TCRdb keeps only in-frame clones here, not all; method: immunoSEQ multiplex PCR. The sample lists approximately 84,000 clones, approximately 83% seen once, with more than 9% in the top ten. The specimen was peripheral blood, collected 28 days after the second AZD1222 dose. The receptors shown here come from an adult who received the AZD1222 COVID-19 vaccine. The conserved cysteine and the conserved F or W are not part of the CDR3 here. Each record gives: CDR3 length, V gene, D gene, J gene, CDR3 protein. The D gene is left open where the match is weak.

11,TRBV10-3,-,TRBJ2-7,AISGDTTYEQY
14,TRBV18,TRBD1,TRBJ1-2,ASSPAGTGTNYGYT
13,TRBV28,TRBD1,TRBJ1-5,ASSPDRGWDQPQH
14,TRBV5-6,TRBD2,TRBJ2-5,ASSLELAGAEETQY
12,TRBV28,TRBD2,TRBJ2-7,ASSLGTSGGKQY
11,TRBV11-2,-,TRBJ2-2,ASSVRGDGELF
12,TRBV2,TRBD2,TRBJ2-2,ASRISGGSGELF
13,TRBV5-6,TRBD1,TRBJ2-2,ASTTWDSYTGELF
10,TRBV19,-,TRBJ2-2,ASSESSGELF
15,TRBV11-3,-,TRBJ2-3,ASSPGQRYTSTDTQY
12,TRBV18,-,TRBJ2-7,ASSPPRAPYEQY
14,TRBV6-1,TRBD2,TRBJ2-3,ASSEAVVAGIDTQY
12,TRBV5-4,-,TRBJ1-1,ASSLIDKNTEAF
14,TRBV5-4,TRBD1,TRBJ2-2,ASSKGQGGPIGELF
13,TRBV18,TRBD1,TRBJ1-6,ASSPPGTGHSPLH
11,TRBV3-1/TRBV3-2,-,TRBJ1-1,ASSQTGNTEAF
11,TRBV7-9,-,TRBJ1-3,ASSFYSGNTIY
13,TRBV11-2,-,TRBJ2-5,ASSNQGVRGETQY
11,TRBV19,-,TRBJ1-5,ASSWTSNQPQH
12,TRBV9,-,TRBJ1-2,ASSAPAGNDGYT